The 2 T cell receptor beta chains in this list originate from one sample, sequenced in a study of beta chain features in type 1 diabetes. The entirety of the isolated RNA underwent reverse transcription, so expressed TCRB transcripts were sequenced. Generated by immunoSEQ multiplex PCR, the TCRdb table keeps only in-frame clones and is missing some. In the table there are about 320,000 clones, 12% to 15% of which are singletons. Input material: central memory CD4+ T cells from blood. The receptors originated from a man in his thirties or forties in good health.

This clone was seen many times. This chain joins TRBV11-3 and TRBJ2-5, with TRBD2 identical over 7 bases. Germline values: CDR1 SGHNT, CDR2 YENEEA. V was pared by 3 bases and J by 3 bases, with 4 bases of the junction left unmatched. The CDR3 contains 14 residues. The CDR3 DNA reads TGTGCCAGCAGCTTCCCAGCGGGAAAAGAGACCCAGTACTTC. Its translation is CASSFPAGKETQYF.

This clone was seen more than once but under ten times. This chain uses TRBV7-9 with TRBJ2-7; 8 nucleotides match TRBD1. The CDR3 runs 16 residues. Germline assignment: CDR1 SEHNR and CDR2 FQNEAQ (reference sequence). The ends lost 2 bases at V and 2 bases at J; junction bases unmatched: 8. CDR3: CASSLPGTGHTYEQYF. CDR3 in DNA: TGTGCCAGCAGCTTACCCGGGACAGGTCATACCTACGAGCAGTACTTC.